This TCR beta chain was sequenced in a study of T cells after yellow fever vaccination. Study conclusions and caveats: Clonotypes appearing in both CD4 and CD8 compartments existed, and their share was small.

The germline gives CDR1 LGHNA, CDR2 YNFKEQ. The CDR3 is 17 residues long. V was shortened by 0 bases and J by 8 bases, with 22 bases between the two germline ends. A note on this clonotype: Its matching antigen is unknown.

Template switching with 5'RACE generated the TCR cDNA and added a universal primer site and UMIs. TCRdb re-analysed the 5' RACE reads in MiXCR, keeping a single row per CDR3 protein. The sample includes 300,000 to 350,000 distinct CDR3 sequences, about 4.5% of them seen just once. The clonotype originates from a man younger than 30 who received the YFV17D yellow fever vaccine. This specimen consisted of PBMCs, obtained 15 days after the yellow fever booster vaccination. This chain connects TRBV4-2 to TRBJ1-2; TRBD1 might be the D (5 bases). CDR3 amino acids: CASSQDSAKPGIVGYTF. Written as DNA, the CDR3 is TGTGCCAGCAGCCAAGATAGCGCTAAGCCAGGGATTGTGGGCTACACCTTC.